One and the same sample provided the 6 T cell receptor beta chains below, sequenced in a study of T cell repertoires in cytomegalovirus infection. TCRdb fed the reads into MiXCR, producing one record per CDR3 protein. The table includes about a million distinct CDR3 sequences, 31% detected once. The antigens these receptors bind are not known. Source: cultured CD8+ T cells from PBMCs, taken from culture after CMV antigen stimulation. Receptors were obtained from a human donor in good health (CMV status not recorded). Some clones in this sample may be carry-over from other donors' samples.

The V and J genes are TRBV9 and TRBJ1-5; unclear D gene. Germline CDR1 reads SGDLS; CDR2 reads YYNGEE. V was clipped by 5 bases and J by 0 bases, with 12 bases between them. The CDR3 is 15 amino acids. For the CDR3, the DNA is TGTGCCAGCAGTGTCTCAGCTAATAGCAATCAGCCCCAGCATTTT. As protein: CASSVSANSNQPQHF.

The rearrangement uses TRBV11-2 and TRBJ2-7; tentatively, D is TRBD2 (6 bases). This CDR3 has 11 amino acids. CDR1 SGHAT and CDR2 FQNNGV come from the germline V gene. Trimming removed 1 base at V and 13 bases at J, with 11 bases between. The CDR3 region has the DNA TGTGCCAGCAGCTTAGGGGGGGAAACCTACGTC. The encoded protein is CASSLGGETYV.

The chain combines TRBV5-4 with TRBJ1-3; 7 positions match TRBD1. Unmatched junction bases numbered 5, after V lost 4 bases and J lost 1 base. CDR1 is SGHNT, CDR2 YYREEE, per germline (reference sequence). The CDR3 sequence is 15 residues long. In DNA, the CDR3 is TGTGCCAGCAGCGGATCAGGGGGATCTGGAAACACCATATATTTT. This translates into CASSGSGGSGNTIYF.

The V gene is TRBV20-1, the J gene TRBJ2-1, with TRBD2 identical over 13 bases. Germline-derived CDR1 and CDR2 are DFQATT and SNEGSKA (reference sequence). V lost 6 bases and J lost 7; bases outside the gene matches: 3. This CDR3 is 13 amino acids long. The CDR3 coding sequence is TGCAGTGCCGTACTAGCGGGGGGGAATGAGCAGTTCTTC. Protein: CSAVLAGGNEQFF.

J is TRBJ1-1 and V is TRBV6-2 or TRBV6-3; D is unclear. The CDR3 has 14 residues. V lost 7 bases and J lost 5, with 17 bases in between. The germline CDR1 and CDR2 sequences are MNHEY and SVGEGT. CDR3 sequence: CASILATGKTEAFF. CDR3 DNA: TGTGCCAGCATCCTTGCTACCGGGAAAACTGAAGCTTTCTTT.

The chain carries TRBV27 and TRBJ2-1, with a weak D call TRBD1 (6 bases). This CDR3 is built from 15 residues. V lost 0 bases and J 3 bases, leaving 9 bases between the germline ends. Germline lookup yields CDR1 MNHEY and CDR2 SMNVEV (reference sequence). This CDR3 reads CASSLSDSYYNEQFF. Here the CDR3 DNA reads TGTGCCAGCAGTTTATCGGACAGCTACTACAATGAGCAGTTCTTC.